A single sample gave rise to the 19 T cell receptor beta chains below, sequenced in a study of neurological immune-mediated disorders. Documented time point: technical triplicate 3. TCRdb processed the 5' RACE reads anew with MiXCR; each CDR3 protein has one entry. The table has nearly 45,000 distinct CDR3 sequences, 20% to 25% seen once. The sample consisted of PBMCs. The receptors originated from a man in his sixties with HTLV-1-associated myelopathy (HAM/TSP).

About this clonotype itself: No DNA is shown, since the ends of the CDR3 on it are uncertain; the CDR3 is the one TCRdb lists. This chain connects TRBV7-6 to TRBJ1-5; the table's TRBD1 call for D was not verified on the DNA. From germline, CDR1 is SGHVS and CDR2 FNYEAQ. The CDR3 is 19 residues long, ends included. The CDR3 sequence: CASSFYICSATGSNQPQHF.

The chain combines TRBV9 with TRBJ2-4; D might be TRBD1 or TRBD2, each matching 6 bases. The V end lost 3 bases, the J end lost 8 bases, and 18 bases lay between the germline ends. This CDR3 contains 15 residues. Germline V gene data show CDR1 as SGDLS and CDR2 as YYNGEE. The CDR3 nucleotides are TGTGCCAGCAGCGAGGGGGGCGGGGAGCTTGACATTCAGTACTTC. It is translated as CASSEGGGELDIQYF.

This clonotype showed up many times. The genes are TRBV10-3 and TRBJ1-2; 11 bases are a match to TRBD1. Germline values: CDR1 ENHRY, CDR2 SYGVKD. With V trimmed by 3 bases and J by 2 bases, 2 bases remained unmatched. The CDR3 is 15 residues long. The CDR3 region is CAISDGTGGNYGYTF. The CDR3 nucleotides read TGTGCCATCAGTGATGGGACAGGGGGGAACTATGGCTACACCTTC.

The chain combines TRBV20-1 with TRBJ2-1; D uncertain. The length of the CDR3 is 15 residues. V was cut by 1 base and J by 6 bases, with 16 bases left in between. Germline values: CDR1 DFQATT, CDR2 SNEGSKA (reference sequence). The CDR3 DNA is TGCAGTGCTAGAGTCCCGGCCCAGAGCGTCAATGAGCAGTTCTTC. This gives the protein CSARVPAQSVNEQFF.

This clonotype has at least ten counts. The rearrangement links TRBV7-3 to TRBJ2-1; 8 nucleotides agree with TRBD2. Germline trimming cut 6 bases from V and 4 bases from J; bases unmatched to any gene: 8. This CDR3 contains 15 residues. Germline V CDR1 and CDR2: SGHTA, FQGTGA. For the CDR3, the DNA is TGTGCCAGCAGTGGGGCCAGCGGGAGTTACAATGAGCAGTTCTTC. Its translation is CASSGASGSYNEQFF.

This clonotype has ten or more counts. The chain uses TRBV5-1 and TRBJ2-3; tentative D call: TRBD1 (6 bases). Per germline, CDR1 SGHRS and CDR2 YFSETQ. V dropped 6 bases and J dropped 2 bases, with 13 bases sitting between them. This CDR3 is built from 14 residues. The CDR3 spells CASTWGRTTDTQYF. CDR3 bases: TGCGCCAGCACTTGGGGGCGGACCACAGATACGCAGTATTTT.

This clonotype appeared many times. The J gene is TRBJ1-2, the V gene TRBV4-1; D not resolved. The CDR3 runs 14 residues. V dropped 0 bases and J dropped 2 bases, with 7 bases sitting between them. Germline V gives CDR1 MGHRA, CDR2 YSYEKL. CDR3 protein: CASSQEDGNYGYTF. The CDR3 DNA sequence: TGCGCCAGCAGCCAAGAAGACGGGAACTATGGCTACACCTTC.

V is TRBV7-9 and J is TRBJ1-1, with a tentative D call TRBD1 (6 bases). Looked up from germline, CDR1 is SEHNR and CDR2 is FQNEAQ (reference sequence). V was shortened by 6 bases and J by 6 bases, with 17 bases between the two germline ends. This CDR3 is built from 14 residues. CDR3 DNA sequence: TGTGCCAGCAGGCATCTACAGGGAGAGTCTGAAGCTTTCTTT. This translates into CASRHLQGESEAFF.

This clonotype appeared many times. V gene TRBV7-9 combines with J gene TRBJ2-1; no clear D. The V end lost 2 bases, the J end lost 8 bases, and 4 bases lay between the germline ends. This CDR3 spans 11 amino acids. CDR1 is SEHNR and CDR2 is FQNEAQ in the germline V gene (reference sequence). CDR3: CASSLIDEQFF. The CDR3 DNA reads as TGTGCCAGCAGCTTAATCGATGAGCAGTTCTTC.

The table lists this clonotype with many counts. The chain carries TRBV29-1 and TRBJ2-5, with D possibly matching TRBD1 (6 bases). The CDR3 extends over 12 amino acids. Germline V gene data show CDR1 as SQVTM and CDR2 as ANQGSEA. Deletions cut 3 bases from V and 7 bases from J, with 12 bases between. The CDR3 sequence: CSVELGRGTQYF. CDR3 nucleotide sequence: TGCAGCGTTGAGTTGGGCAGGGGGACCCAGTACTTC.

The chain couples TRBV10-1 to TRBJ2-1, with TRBD2 matching over 8 bases. Germline V gives CDR1 WNHNN, CDR2 SYGVQD (reference sequence). V trimming: 0 bases; J trimming: 4 bases; junction bases outside the gene matches: 2. The CDR3 is made up of 15 amino acids. Here the CDR3 DNA reads TGCGCCAGCAGTGAGTCTTCTAGCGGGTACAATGAGCAGTTCTTC. Its protein product is CASSESSSGYNEQFF.

The V gene is TRBV5-1, the J gene TRBJ2-7; D is unresolved. With 0 bases removed from V and 0 bases from J, the gap between germline ends came to 7 bases. There are 14 residues in the CDR3. Germline lookup yields CDR1 SGHRS and CDR2 YFSETQ. The CDR3 coding sequence is TGCGCCAGCAGCTTGGAGGGTGACTCCTACGAGCAGTACTTC. As protein: CASSLEGDSYEQYF.

This clonotype occurred a few times. The chain joins TRBV7-2 to TRBJ2-7, with no clear D. Trimming left V 5 bases short and J 0 bases short, with 5 bases between. Germline lookup yields CDR1 SGHTA and CDR2 FQGNSA. The CDR3 runs 12 residues. CDR3 nucleotides: TGTGCCAGCAGCGAAAACTCCTACGAGCAGTACTTC. Its translation: CASSENSYEQYF. The variable domain in full, with the rest retrieved from reference TRBV7-2 and TRBJ2-7, is GAGVSQSPSNKVTEKGKDVELRCDPISGHTALYWYRQSLGQGLEFLIYFQGNSAPDKSGLPSDRFSAERTGGSVSTLTIQRTQQEDSAVYLCASSENSYEQYFGPGTRLTVT.

The table lists this clonotype with many counts. The V and J genes are TRBV5-5 and TRBJ1-5; D is undetermined. V lost 4 bases, J lost 2 bases, and 10 bases lay in between. CDR3 size: 14 residues. Germline V gives CDR1 SGHKS, CDR2 YYEKEE (reference sequence). Here the CDR3 reads CASSRESGNQPQHF. CDR3 bases: TGTGCCAGCAGCCGAGAAAGCGGCAATCAGCCCCAGCATTTT.

This clonotype was counted many times. CDR3 DNA: TGCAGTGCTGTAGCGGCAGCCCACTTTGGAGATACGCAGTATTTT. It specifies CSAVAAAHFGDTQYF. The rearrangement links TRBV20-1 to TRBJ2-3, with a possible D match to TRBD2 (6 bases). Trimming pared 5 bases from V and 5 bases from J, leaving 20 bases between. CDR3 length: 15 residues. From germline, CDR1 is DFQATT and CDR2 SNEGSKA (reference sequence).

There are a few counts of this clonotype. The chain has TRBV14 and TRBJ2-3; D not resolved. The length of the CDR3 is 14 residues. V lost 1 base, J lost 2 bases, and 7 bases lay in between. CDR1 is SGHDN and CDR2 is FVKESK in the germline V gene. The CDR3 DNA follows: TGTGCCAGCAGCCAAGTCCCCTCCACAGATACGCAGTATTTT. Its protein product is CASSQVPSTDTQYF.

This clonotype was counted ten times or more. The CDR3 loop is CASSPGGGETQYF. The CDR3 DNA sequence: TGCGCCAGCAGTCCCGGAGGAGGGGAGACCCAGTACTTC. V gene TRBV5-1 combines with J gene TRBJ2-5; tentatively, D is TRBD2 (6 bases). This CDR3 has 13 amino acids. CDR1 and CDR2 (germline): SGHRS, YFSETQ. Deletions cut 5 bases from V and 5 bases from J, with 13 bases between.

The table lists this clonotype with many counts. The J gene is TRBJ2-7, the V gene TRBV10-3, with 8 bases identical to TRBD1. The CDR3 is made up of 15 amino acids. Trimming took 4 bases from V and 2 from J; bases not matched to a gene: 7. Germline CDR1 reads ENHRY; CDR2 reads SYGVKD. CDR3 sequence (DNA): TGTGCCATCAGTGTAGGACAGGGCCGGGCCTACGAGCAGTACTTC. This sequence encodes CAISVGQGRAYEQYF.

This clonotype was seen at least ten times. Written as DNA, the CDR3 is TGTGCCAGCAGTTACTCGTTTTTGGGTGTGGAGACCCAGTACTTC. Translated, it gives CASSYSFLGVETQYF. This rearrangement joins TRBV6-5 to TRBJ2-5, with D unclear. The CDR3 runs to 15 residues. Deletions cut 0 bases from V and 5 bases from J, with 13 bases between. The germline V gene has CDR1 MNHEY and CDR2 SVGAGI.